Listed below are T cell receptor beta chains from one sample, sequenced in a study of blood T cell repertoires in COVID-19. This table comes from immunoSEQ multiplex PCR, and its TCRdb copy is limited to in-frame clones, with some not included. The table includes 95,000 to 150,000 clones, about 86% detected once. Sequences were obtained from peripheral blood. The receptor set was obtained from a woman between 45 and 60 years old with active or convalescent COVID-19. The CDR3 runs from the conserved cysteine through the conserved F or W. D genes are given only for firm matches. Rows give clone size only sometimes, using once, few, many, or a class for an expanded clone.

j_gene: TRBJ1-2
d_gene: .
abundance: .
v_gene: TRBV9
CDR3aa: CASSVGKRGGEEHYGYTF
CDR3nt: TGTGCCAGCAGCGTAGGGAAGAGGGGAGGGGAGGAGCACTATGGCTACACCTTC

j_gene: TRBJ2-7
d_gene: TRBD2
abundance: .
v_gene: TRBV5-4
CDR3aa: CASSLRLAGTYEQYF
CDR3nt: TGTGCCAGCAGCTTGAGGCTAGCGGGGACCTACGAGCAGTACTTC

j_gene: TRBJ1-2
d_gene: TRBD1
abundance: .
v_gene: TRBV10-3
CDR3aa: CAISGTGDGYTF
CDR3nt: TGTGCCATCAGCGGGACAGGGGATGGCTACACCTTC

j_gene: TRBJ2-2
d_gene: .
abundance: .
v_gene: TRBV15
CDR3aa: CATSRGTSSSGELFF
CDR3nt: TGTGCCACCAGCAGAGGAACTAGCTCTTCCGGGGAGCTGTTTTTT

j_gene: TRBJ1-5
d_gene: .
abundance: .
v_gene: TRBV19
CDR3aa: CASSHNNQPQHF
CDR3nt: TGTGCCAGTTCCCACAACAATCAGCCCCAGCATTTT

j_gene: TRBJ1-3
d_gene: TRBD1
abundance: .
v_gene: TRBV7-9
CDR3aa: CASSSPRDSGNTIYF
CDR3nt: TGTGCCAGCAGCTCACCGCGGGACAGCGGAAACACCATATATTTT

j_gene: TRBJ2-7
d_gene: TRBD2
abundance: .
v_gene: TRBV29-1
CDR3aa: CSVESTGGPHEQYF
CDR3nt: TGCAGCGTTGAGAGTACGGGAGGGCCCCACGAGCAGTACTTC

j_gene: TRBJ1-6
d_gene: TRBD1
abundance: .
v_gene: TRBV28
CDR3aa: CASSSDRENSPLHF
CDR3nt: TGTGCCAGCAGTTCGGACAGGGAAAACTCACCCCTCCACTTT

j_gene: TRBJ2-1
d_gene: .
abundance: .
v_gene: TRBV10-3
CDR3aa: CATTTYNEQFF
CDR3nt: TGTGCCACCACAACCTACAATGAGCAGTTCTTC

j_gene: TRBJ2-5
d_gene: .
abundance: .
v_gene: TRBV10-3
CDR3aa: CAISGTSKETQYF
CDR3nt: TGTGCCATCAGTGGTACTAGCAAAGAGACCCAGTACTTC

j_gene: TRBJ2-3
d_gene: .
abundance: .
v_gene: TRBV7-2
CDR3aa: CASSPSSGATDTQYF
CDR3nt: TGTGCCAGCAGCCCAAGTAGCGGAGCCACAGATACGCAGTATTTT

j_gene: TRBJ1-1
d_gene: .
abundance: .
v_gene: TRBV25-1
CDR3aa: CASTLNTEAFF
CDR3nt: TGTGCCAGTACACTGAACACTGAAGCTTTCTTT

j_gene: TRBJ1-1
d_gene: .
abundance: .
v_gene: TRBV11-2
CDR3aa: CASSGGFRKGLSTEAFF
CDR3nt: TGTGCCAGCTCGGGGGGGTTTCGCAAAGGGTTGAGCACTGAAGCTTTCTTT

j_gene: TRBJ2-2
d_gene: TRBD2
abundance: .
v_gene: TRBV28
CDR3aa: CASTKGLAATGELFF
CDR3nt: TGTGCCAGCACCAAGGGACTAGCGGCCACCGGGGAGCTGTTTTTT

j_gene: TRBJ1-3
d_gene: .
abundance: .
v_gene: TRBV7-2
CDR3aa: CASSTRGSDTIYF
CDR3nt: TGTGCCAGCAGCACGAGAGGGTCGGACACCATATATTTT

j_gene: TRBJ2-1
d_gene: TRBD2
abundance: .
v_gene: TRBV27
CDR3aa: CASSTTSMDEQFF
CDR3nt: TGTGCCAGCAGTACGACTAGCATGGATGAGCAGTTCTTC

j_gene: TRBJ2-5
d_gene: .
abundance: once
v_gene: TRBV6-2/TRBV6-3
CDR3aa: CASSFLRGTQYF
CDR3nt: TGTGCCAGCAGTTTTCTCCGGGGGACCCAGTACTTC

j_gene: TRBJ2-3
d_gene: .
abundance: .
v_gene: TRBV28
CDR3aa: CASSLGQSAADTQYF
CDR3nt: TGTGCCAGCAGTTTAGGACAGTCCGCGGCAGATACGCAGTATTTT

j_gene: TRBJ1-2
d_gene: TRBD1
abundance: .
v_gene: TRBV6-5
CDR3aa: CASSRQGDGYTF
CDR3nt: TGTGCCAGCAGCCGACAGGGTGATGGCTACACCTTC

j_gene: TRBJ1-6
d_gene: .
abundance: .
v_gene: TRBV6-2/TRBV6-3
CDR3aa: CASSRPSSTPLHF
CDR3nt: TGTGCCAGCAGTCGCCCCTCCTCTACACCCCTCCACTTT

j_gene: TRBJ2-1
d_gene: TRBD1
abundance: .
v_gene: TRBV27
CDR3aa: CASRTGQGAGEQFF
CDR3nt: TGTGCCAGCAGAACGGGACAGGGGGCGGGTGAGCAGTTCTTC

j_gene: TRBJ2-7
d_gene: .
abundance: .
v_gene: TRBV4-3
CDR3aa: CASSQSALAEPYEQYF
CDR3nt: TGCGCCAGCAGCCAATCGGCGTTAGCAGAACCCTACGAGCAGTACTTC

j_gene: TRBJ2-7
d_gene: .
abundance: .
v_gene: TRBV7-9
CDR3aa: CASSLTYEQYF
CDR3nt: TGTGCCAGCAGTCTTACATACGAGCAGTACTTC

j_gene: TRBJ2-3
d_gene: .
abundance: once
v_gene: TRBV4-3
CDR3aa: CASSQGGGQAGDTQYF
CDR3nt: TGCGCCAGCAGCCAAGGGGGTGGCCAGGCGGGGGATACGCAGTATTTT

j_gene: TRBJ2-2
d_gene: .
abundance: .
v_gene: TRBV7-2
CDR3aa: CASSLGWEANTGELFF
CDR3nt: TGTGCCAGCAGCTTAGGGTGGGAGGCTAACACCGGGGAGCTGTTTTTT

j_gene: TRBJ1-1
d_gene: .
abundance: .
v_gene: TRBV3-1/TRBV3-2
CDR3aa: CASSQDTRNTEAFF
CDR3nt: TGTGCCAGCAGCCAAGATACACGGAACACTGAAGCTTTCTTT

j_gene: TRBJ2-5
d_gene: TRBD2
abundance: .
v_gene: TRBV3-1/TRBV3-2
CDR3aa: CATERGSGRGTQYF
CDR3nt: TGTGCCACCGAGCGAGGTAGCGGGAGAGGGACCCAGTACTTC

j_gene: TRBJ2-1
d_gene: .
abundance: .
v_gene: TRBV5-5
CDR3aa: CASSLDASAYNEQFF
CDR3nt: TGTGCCAGCAGCTTGGATGCTAGCGCGTACAATGAGCAGTTCTTC

j_gene: TRBJ2-2
d_gene: TRBD2
abundance: .
v_gene: TRBV27
CDR3aa: CASSISGSGELFF
CDR3nt: TGTGCCAGCAGTATTAGCGGGAGTGGGGAGCTGTTTTTT

j_gene: TRBJ2-3
d_gene: TRBD1
abundance: .
v_gene: TRBV4-3
CDR3aa: CASRLGQGAPDTQYF
CDR3nt: TGCGCCAGCAGATTAGGGCAGGGGGCCCCAGATACGCAGTATTTT

j_gene: TRBJ1-1
d_gene: TRBD1
abundance: .
v_gene: TRBV10-3
CDR3aa: CAISDPSRQGSGEAFF
CDR3nt: TGTGCCATCAGTGACCCCAGTCGACAGGGGTCGGGTGAAGCTTTCTTT

j_gene: TRBJ2-7
d_gene: TRBD2
abundance: .
v_gene: TRBV7-9
CDR3aa: CASSLPLGLATYEQYF
CDR3nt: TGTGCCAGCAGCTTACCCCTGGGACTAGCTACCTACGAGCAGTACTTC

j_gene: TRBJ1-4
d_gene: .
abundance: .
v_gene: TRBV27
CDR3aa: CASSSGQINEKLFF
CDR3nt: TGTGCCAGCAGTTCTGGACAGATTAATGAAAAACTGTTTTTT

j_gene: TRBJ2-5
d_gene: .
abundance: once
v_gene: TRBV7-6
CDR3aa: CASSRLVEREGVETQYF
CDR3nt: TGTGCCAGCAGCCGCTTAGTTGAGCGAGAGGGTGTGGAGACCCAGTACTTC

j_gene: TRBJ2-7
d_gene: TRBD1
abundance: once
v_gene: TRBV13
CDR3aa: CASSRTGSGSYEQYF
CDR3nt: TGTGCCAGCAGCCGGACAGGGTCGGGCTCCTACGAGCAGTACTTC

j_gene: TRBJ1-2
d_gene: .
abundance: few
v_gene: TRBV28
CDR3aa: CASSSEGLIGYTF
CDR3nt: TGTGCCAGCAGTTCGGAGGGACTCATCGGCTACACCTTC

j_gene: TRBJ2-1
d_gene: .
abundance: .
v_gene: TRBV14
CDR3aa: CASSPPAGLNYNEQFF
CDR3nt: TGTGCCAGCAGCCCCCCGGCGGGCCTAAACTACAATGAGCAGTTCTTC

j_gene: TRBJ1-4
d_gene: .
abundance: .
v_gene: TRBV3-1/TRBV3-2
CDR3aa: CASSPMRGRNEKLFF
CDR3nt: TGTGCCAGCAGCCCGATGCGAGGGAGAAATGAAAAACTGTTTTTT

j_gene: TRBJ2-7
d_gene: TRBD1
abundance: .
v_gene: TRBV3-1/TRBV3-2
CDR3aa: CASRETGAAYEQYF
CDR3nt: TGTGCCAGCAGAGAGACAGGGGCAGCCTACGAGCAGTACTTC

j_gene: TRBJ2-7
d_gene: TRBD1
abundance: .
v_gene: TRBV3-1/TRBV3-2
CDR3aa: CASSQEWRVGQGYEQYF
CDR3nt: TGTGCCAGCAGCCAAGAATGGCGGGTGGGACAGGGGTACGAGCAGTACTTC

j_gene: TRBJ2-7
d_gene: .
abundance: .
v_gene: TRBV7-3
CDR3aa: CASSLSGQTEQYF
CDR3nt: TGTGCCAGCAGCTTAAGTGGACAGACTGAGCAGTACTTC

j_gene: TRBJ2-3
d_gene: .
abundance: .
v_gene: TRBV4-1
CDR3aa: CASSPRGGGMATDTQYF
CDR3nt: TGCGCCAGCAGCCCCAGAGGGGGCGGGATGGCAACAGATACGCAGTATTTT

j_gene: TRBJ1-2
d_gene: .
abundance: .
v_gene: TRBV28
CDR3aa: CASSLSVNYGYTF
CDR3nt: TGTGCCAGCAGTTTATCGGTGAACTATGGCTACACCTTC

j_gene: TRBJ2-2
d_gene: TRBD1
abundance: once
v_gene: TRBV11-3
CDR3aa: CASSRGRGRRTGELFF
CDR3nt: TGTGCCAGCAGCCGGGGTAGGGGGCGTCGTACCGGGGAGCTGTTTTTT

j_gene: TRBJ2-7
d_gene: .
abundance: .
v_gene: TRBV5-8
CDR3aa: CASTLGDSNAYEQYF
CDR3nt: TGTGCCAGCACCTTGGGGGACTCCAACGCCTACGAGCAGTACTTC

j_gene: TRBJ1-2
d_gene: .
abundance: .
v_gene: TRBV5-4
CDR3aa: CASSWGRGGYTF
CDR3nt: TGTGCCAGCAGCTGGGGTCGGGGTGGCTACACCTTC

j_gene: TRBJ2-7
d_gene: .
abundance: .
v_gene: TRBV11-2
CDR3aa: CASSPGSNEQYF
CDR3nt: TGTGCCAGCAGCCCCGGTAGCAACGAGCAGTACTTC

j_gene: TRBJ2-7
d_gene: TRBD1
abundance: few
v_gene: TRBV5-1
CDR3aa: CASSNRQGVNYEQYF
CDR3nt: TGCGCCAGCAGCAACAGACAGGGTGTGAACTACGAGCAGTACTTC

j_gene: TRBJ2-5
d_gene: .
abundance: .
v_gene: TRBV19
CDR3aa: CASSSGEYQETQYF
CDR3nt: TGTGCCAGTAGTAGCGGGGAGTACCAAGAGACCCAGTACTTC

j_gene: TRBJ2-5
d_gene: TRBD2
abundance: .
v_gene: TRBV5-4
CDR3aa: CASSPGTSGRGETQYF
CDR3nt: TGTGCCAGCAGCCCAGGGACTAGCGGGAGGGGGGAGACCCAGTACTTC

j_gene: TRBJ2-1
d_gene: TRBD2
abundance: .
v_gene: TRBV29-1
CDR3aa: CSVGPGLVGYNEQFF
CDR3nt: TGCAGCGTTGGGCCTGGACTAGTGGGGTACAATGAGCAGTTCTTC

j_gene: TRBJ1-3
d_gene: .
abundance: .
v_gene: TRBV9
CDR3aa: CASSPRTETSSGNTIYF
CDR3nt: TGTGCCAGCAGCCCCCGGACAGAAACTTCCTCTGGAAACACCATATATTTT

j_gene: TRBJ2-2
d_gene: .
abundance: .
v_gene: TRBV5-4
CDR3aa: CASSLPGMGPGELFF
CDR3nt: TGTGCCAGCAGCCTGCCAGGGATGGGGCCCGGGGAGCTGTTTTTT

j_gene: TRBJ2-1
d_gene: .
abundance: .
v_gene: TRBV7-3
CDR3aa: CASSLNLGQSNEQFF
CDR3nt: TGTGCCAGCAGCTTAAATCTCGGACAGTCCAATGAGCAGTTCTTC

j_gene: TRBJ1-3
d_gene: .
abundance: .
v_gene: TRBV11-1
CDR3aa: CASRGNTIYF
CDR3nt: TGTGCCAGCCGTGGAAACACCATATATTTT

j_gene: TRBJ2-1
d_gene: TRBD2
abundance: .
v_gene: TRBV10-1
CDR3aa: CASRASGSRNEQFF
CDR3nt: TGCGCCAGCAGAGCTAGCGGGAGCCGTAATGAGCAGTTCTTC

j_gene: TRBJ2-5
d_gene: TRBD2
abundance: .
v_gene: TRBV7-7
CDR3aa: CASSLGLAGSRETQYF
CDR3nt: TGTGCTAGCAGCTTGGGACTAGCGGGTTCCAGAGAGACCCAGTACTTC

j_gene: TRBJ1-2
d_gene: TRBD1
abundance: .
v_gene: TRBV7-2
CDR3aa: CASSLTGGKYGYTF
CDR3nt: TGTGCCAGCAGCTTGACAGGGGGGAAATATGGCTACACCTTC

j_gene: TRBJ2-5
d_gene: TRBD2
abundance: .
v_gene: TRBV6-6
CDR3aa: CASSYMTSGRQETQYF
CDR3nt: TGTGCCAGCAGTTACATGACTAGCGGGAGGCAAGAGACCCAGTACTTC

j_gene: TRBJ1-6
d_gene: .
abundance: .
v_gene: TRBV9
CDR3aa: CASSADSGTRLGHSPLHF
CDR3nt: TGTGCCAGCAGCGCTGATTCCGGGACAAGACTGGGCCATTCACCCCTCCACTTT